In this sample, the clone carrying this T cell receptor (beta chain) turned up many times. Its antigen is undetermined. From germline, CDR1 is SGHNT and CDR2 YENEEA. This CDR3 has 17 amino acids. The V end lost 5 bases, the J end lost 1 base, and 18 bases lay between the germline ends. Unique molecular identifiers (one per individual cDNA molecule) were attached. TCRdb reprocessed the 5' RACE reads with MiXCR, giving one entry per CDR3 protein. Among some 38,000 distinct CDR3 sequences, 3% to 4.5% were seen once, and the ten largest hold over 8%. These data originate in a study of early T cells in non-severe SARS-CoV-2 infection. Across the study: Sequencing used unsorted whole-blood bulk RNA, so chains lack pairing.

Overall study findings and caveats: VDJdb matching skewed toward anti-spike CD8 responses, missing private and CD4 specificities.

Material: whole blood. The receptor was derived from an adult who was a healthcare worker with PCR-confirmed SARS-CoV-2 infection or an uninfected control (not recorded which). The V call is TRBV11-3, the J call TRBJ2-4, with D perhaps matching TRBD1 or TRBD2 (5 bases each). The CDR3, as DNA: TGTGCCAGCAGCCCCTCCCCGGGACCAGGGGCCAAAAACATTCAGTACTTC. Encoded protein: CASSPSPGPGAKNIQYF.